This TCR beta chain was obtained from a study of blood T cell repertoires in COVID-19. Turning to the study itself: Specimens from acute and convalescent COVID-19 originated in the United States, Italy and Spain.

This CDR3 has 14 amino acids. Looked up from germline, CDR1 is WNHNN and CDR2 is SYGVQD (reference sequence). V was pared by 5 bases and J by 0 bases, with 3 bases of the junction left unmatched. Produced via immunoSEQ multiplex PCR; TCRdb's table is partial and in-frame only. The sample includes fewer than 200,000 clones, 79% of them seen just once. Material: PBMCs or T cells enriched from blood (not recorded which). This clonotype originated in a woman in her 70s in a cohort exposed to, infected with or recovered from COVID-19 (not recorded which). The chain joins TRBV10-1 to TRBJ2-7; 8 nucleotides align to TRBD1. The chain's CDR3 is CASSSGQDSYEQYF. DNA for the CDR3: TGCGCCAGCAGTTCGGGACAGGACTCCTACGAGCAGTACTTC.